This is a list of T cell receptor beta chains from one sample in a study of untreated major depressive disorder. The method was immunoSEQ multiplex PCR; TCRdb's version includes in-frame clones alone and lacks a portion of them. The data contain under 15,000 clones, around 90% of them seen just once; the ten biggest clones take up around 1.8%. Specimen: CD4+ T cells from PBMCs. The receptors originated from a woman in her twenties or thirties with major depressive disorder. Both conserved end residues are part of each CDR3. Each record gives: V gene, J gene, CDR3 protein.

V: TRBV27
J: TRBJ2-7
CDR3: CASSFHSGNLGEQYF

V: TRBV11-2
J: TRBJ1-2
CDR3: CASSLGGRGLQLIYYGYTF

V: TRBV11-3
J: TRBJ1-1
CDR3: CASSLRSRNTEAFF

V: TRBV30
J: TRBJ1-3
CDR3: CAWSGPDTGSGNTIYF

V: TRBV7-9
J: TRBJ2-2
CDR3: CASRPSGSGELFF

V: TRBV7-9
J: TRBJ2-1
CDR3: CASSPAGLNYNEQFF

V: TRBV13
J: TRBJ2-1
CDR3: CASSRILLAGTYNEQFF

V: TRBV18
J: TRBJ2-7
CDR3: CASSPKTGGYEQYF

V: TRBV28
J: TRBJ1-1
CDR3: CASSLSSLNTEAFF

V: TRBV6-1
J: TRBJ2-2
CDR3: CASSETSGNTGELFF

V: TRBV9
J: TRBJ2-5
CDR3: CASSVRKLAGVNQETQYF

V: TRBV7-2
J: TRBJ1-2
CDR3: CASSLRSGDGYTF

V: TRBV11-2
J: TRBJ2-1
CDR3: CASSTRLAGIYNEQFF

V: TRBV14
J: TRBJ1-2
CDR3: CASSQNYGYTF

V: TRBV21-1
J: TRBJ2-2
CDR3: CASSPRGDRGTGELFF

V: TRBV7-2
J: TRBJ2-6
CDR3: CASKLGASGANVLTF

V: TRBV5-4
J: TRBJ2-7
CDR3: CASSRQSLGSYEQYF

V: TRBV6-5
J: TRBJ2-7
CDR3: CAVTGRSSYEQYF

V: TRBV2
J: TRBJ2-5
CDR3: CASKLGTGGASQETQYF

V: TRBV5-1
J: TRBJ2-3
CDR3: CASSLEGLPGDTQYF

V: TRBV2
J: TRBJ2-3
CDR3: CASRELASSTDTQYF

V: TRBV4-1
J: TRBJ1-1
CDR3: CASSHPGAAGPEAFF

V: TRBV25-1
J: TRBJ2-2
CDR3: CASRPTGGGGTGELFF

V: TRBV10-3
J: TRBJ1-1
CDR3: CAIRQGRDTEAFF

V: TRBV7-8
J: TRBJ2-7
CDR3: CASSLRTGPYEQYF

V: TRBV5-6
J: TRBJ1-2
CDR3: CASTSLGTDYGYTF

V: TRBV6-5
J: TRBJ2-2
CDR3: CASSLAGANTGELFF

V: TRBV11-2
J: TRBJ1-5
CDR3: CASSLDRGQPQHF

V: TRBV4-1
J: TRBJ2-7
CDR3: CASSQGTTGQHNLPCF

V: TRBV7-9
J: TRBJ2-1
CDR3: CASSIGLAGTDEQFF

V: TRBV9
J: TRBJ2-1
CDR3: CASSVGTVNEQFF

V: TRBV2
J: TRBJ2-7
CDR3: CASRTQGNEQYF

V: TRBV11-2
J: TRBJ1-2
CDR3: CASSRQGTTNYGYTF

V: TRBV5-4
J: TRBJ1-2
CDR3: CASRTKGGAAGYTF

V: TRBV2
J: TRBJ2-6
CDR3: CASSERGPKSGANVLTF

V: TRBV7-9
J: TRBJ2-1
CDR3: CASSLGRVFYNEQFF

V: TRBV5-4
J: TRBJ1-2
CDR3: CASSPGDLKRYYGYTF

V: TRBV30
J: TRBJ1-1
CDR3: CAWREAWPRRMNTEAFF

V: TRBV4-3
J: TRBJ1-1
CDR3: CASSQERSVNTEAFF

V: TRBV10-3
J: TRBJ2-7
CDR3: CAIRQSYEQYF

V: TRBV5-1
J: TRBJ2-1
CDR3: CASSFPGQRYNEQFF

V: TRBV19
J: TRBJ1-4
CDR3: CASEAPNNEKLFF

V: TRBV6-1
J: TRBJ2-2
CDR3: CASRTDRQNTGELFF

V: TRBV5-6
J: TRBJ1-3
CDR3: CASSVGTESTIYF

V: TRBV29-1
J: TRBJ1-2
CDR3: CSVAPVVGRGYGYTF